The present entry profiles one T cell receptor beta chain with its context. The repertoire was sequenced with immunoSEQ multiplex PCR; TCRdb's copy has only in-frame clones and lacks some. Of over 14,000 clones detected, about 70% appear once; the ten largest clones hold 5.5% to 7%. This entry is derived from a study of T cell repertoires in ileal Crohn's disease. The CDR3 is 13 residues long. Looked up from germline, CDR1 is SNHLY and CDR2 is FYNNEI. After removal of 10 bases from V and 6 bases from J, the junction contained 10 bases not matched to a gene. The receptor was isolated from an adult with Crohn's disease. The gene calls are TRBV2 and TRBJ2-7; 9 bases fit TRBD1. Sample: ileal tissue. The CDR3 here is CATTGTGSGEQYF. DNA of the CDR3: TGTGCCACTACCGGGACAGGGTCTGGCGAGCAGTACTTC.